The next 17 T cell receptor beta chains were all read from a single sample in a study of T cells in Graves' hyperthyroidism and ophthalmopathy. Amplification of TCR beta CDR3 regions was performed using RNA transcripts as template. The HTBI primer set drove a first-round RT-PCR of the TCR CDR3. TCRdb used MiXCR to reprocess the multiplex PCR reads, holding one entry per CDR3 protein. The sample includes almost 600,000 distinct CDR3 sequences, around 42% of them seen just once. What was sequenced was peripheral blood or thyroid tissue (not recorded which). The origin of the receptors is a woman between 18 and 30 years old with Graves' hyperthyroidism.

This rearrangement joins TRBV2 to TRBJ1-2; 10 bases line up with TRBD1. The V segment lost 5 bases and the J segment 7 bases; nucleotides outside the gene matches: 13. The CDR3 spans 16 residues. Germline CDR1 reads SNHLY; CDR2 reads FYNNEI. As DNA, the CDR3 is TGTGCCAGCAGTTCTAGCTTAGGCCGGACAGGGGGTGGCTACACCTTC. Translating gives CASSSSLGRTGGGYTF.

This clonotype was detected many times. V is TRBV6-5 and J is TRBJ2-2; 10 positions match TRBD1. CDR1 is MNHEY and CDR2 is SVGAGI in the germline V gene. Unmatched junction bases numbered 4, after V lost 6 bases and J lost 3 bases. The CDR3 runs to 15 residues. The CDR3 region is CASRPGTGDTGELFF. Here the CDR3 DNA reads TGTGCCAGCAGGCCTGGGACAGGGGACACCGGGGAGCTGTTTTTT.

The chain links TRBV29-1 to TRBJ1-1; unclear D gene. The CDR3 spans 9 residues. The V gene's germline CDR1 is SQVTM and CDR2 ANQGSEA. V gave up 7 bases and J gave up 5 bases, with 5 bases separating them. In nucleotides, the CDR3 is TGCAGCGGGAGGACTGAAGCTTTCTTT. Its translation: CSGRTEAFF.

This clonotype was seen more than once but under ten times. In DNA, the CDR3 is TGTGCCAGCAGTTATAGTAGGTATGGCAATCAGCCCCAGCATTTT. It specifies CASSYSRYGNQPQHF. This sequence joins TRBV6-2 or TRBV6-3 and TRBJ1-5, with D hard to call. This CDR3 contains 15 residues. V lost 3 bases and J 2 bases, leaving 11 bases between the germline ends. Germline CDR1 MNHEY, CDR2 SVGEGT.

This clonotype showed up many times. V usage is TRBV7-9 and J usage is TRBJ2-1; D ambiguous. V dropped 7 bases and J dropped 2 bases, with 9 bases sitting between them. This CDR3 region has 13 residues. The germline CDR1 and CDR2 sequences are SEHNR and FQNEAQ (reference sequence). Here the CDR3 DNA reads TGTGCCAGCACTATCCTCCCCTACAATGAGCAGTTCTTC. Protein: CASTILPYNEQFF.

The chain recombines TRBV4-1 with TRBJ2-6; 8 bases align to TRBD2. The V gene end was trimmed by 4 bases and the J gene end by 4 bases; junction bases not matched to a gene: 12. The germline V gene has CDR1 MGHRA and CDR2 YSYEKL. The CDR3 contains 18 residues. CDR3 DNA sequence: TGCGCCAGCAGCCCTACCCAGCGGGAGAACACCGGGGCCAACGTCCTGACTTTC. This codes for CASSPTQRENTGANVLTF.

The chain carries TRBV15 and TRBJ1-1; D unclear. This CDR3 is built from 17 residues. The V end was cut by 3 bases, the J end by 4 bases, with 21 bases between. Per the germline V gene, CDR1 is LNHNV and CDR2 is YYDKDF (reference sequence). CDR3 in amino acids: CATSSEPRAYPSTEAFF. The CDR3 coding sequence is TGTGCCACCAGCAGCGAACCCCGGGCCTATCCCTCCACTGAAGCTTTCTTT.

This clonotype was counted at least ten times. This rearrangement joins TRBV12-3 or TRBV12-4 to TRBJ1-2, with D perhaps matching TRBD1 (5 bases). The ends were cut back, 6 bases at V and 2 bases at J, with 16 bases in the middle. The CDR3 totals 15 residues. This CDR3 reads CASRGREARNYGYTF. CDR3 DNA: TGTGCCAGCAGGGGGCGAGAAGCGAGAAACTATGGCTACACCTTC.

The V and J genes are TRBV20-1 and TRBJ1-2; 7 bases are a match to TRBD1. The V gene end was trimmed by 1 base and the J gene end by 4 bases; junction bases not matched to a gene: 3. Germline V gene data show CDR1 as DFQATT and CDR2 as SNEGSKA (reference sequence). The CDR3 spans 13 residues. The CDR3 is CSARGQGAYGYTF. The CDR3 DNA reads TGCAGTGCTAGAGGACAGGGCGCCTATGGCTACACCTTC.

This clonotype showed up many times. V and J are TRBV12-3 or TRBV12-4 and TRBJ1-6; D remains ambiguous. The CDR3 runs to 14 residues. V lost 1 base and J lost 10, with 11 bases in between. The CDR3 bases are TGTGCCAGCAGTTTAGTTACTAGGGTCTCACCCCTCCACTTT. Residues: CASSLVTRVSPLHF.

In this sample, this clonotype turned up many times. The gene calls are TRBV7-2 and TRBJ1-2; D is unclear. V lost 2 bases, J lost 3 bases, and 10 bases lay in between. CDR1 SGHTA and CDR2 FQGNSA come from the germline V gene. This CDR3 spans 14 amino acids. CDR3 protein: CASSLTVTDYGYTF. CDR3 sequence (DNA): TGTGCCAGCAGCTTAACGGTAACAGACTATGGCTACACCTTC.

This clonotype occurred many times. The rearrangement joins TRBV13 to TRBJ2-7, with D unclear. The CDR3 loop spans 13 amino acids. The V end was cut by 5 bases, the J end by 4 bases, with 12 bases between. The V gene's germline CDR1 is PRHDT and CDR2 FYEKMQ (reference sequence). CDR3 coding DNA: TGTGCCAGCAGCCCCGCGCGCGAGTACGAGCAGTACTTC. Translating it yields CASSPAREYEQYF.

Many counts were recorded for this clonotype. V usage is TRBV7-2 and J usage is TRBJ2-6; no reliable D call. V gave up 8 bases and J gave up 1 base, with 12 bases separating them. The CDR3 has 15 residues. Germline values: CDR1 SGHTA, CDR2 FQGNSA. CDR3 sequence: CASPGRTSGANVLTF. The CDR3 bases are TGTGCCAGCCCGGGCCGCACTTCTGGGGCCAACGTCCTGACTTTC. Combining the CDR3 with reference TRBV7-2 and TRBJ2-6 gives the whole variable domain GAGVSQSPSNKVTEKGKDVELRCDPISGHTALYWYRQSLGQGLEFLIYFQGNSAPDKSGLPSDRFSAERTGGSVSTLTIQRTQQEDSAVYLCASPGRTSGANVLTFGAGSRLTVL.

Only a few counts were recorded for this clonotype. The chain combines TRBV15 with TRBJ2-2; D is unresolved. CDR1 is LNHNV and CDR2 is YYDKDF in the germline V gene (reference sequence). V lost 0 bases, J lost 4 bases, and 6 bases lay in between. The CDR3 is made up of 14 amino acids. The CDR3 nucleotides read TGTGCCACCAGCAGAGACCCGGGCACCGGGGAGCTGTTTTTT. Translation: CATSRDPGTGELFF. The full variable domain, in which reference TRBV15 and TRBJ2-2 provide the parts outside the CDR3, is DAMVIQNPRYQVTQFGKPVTLSCSQTLNHNVMYWYQQKSSQAPKLLFHYYDKDFNNEADTPDNFQSRRPNTSFCFLDIRSPGLGDTAMYLCATSRDPGTGELFFGEGSRLTVL.

The chain has TRBV29-1 and TRBJ2-5, with a tentative D call TRBD2 (7 bases). The J call may not be correct, given that the DNA end is closer to TRBJ2-1. Per germline, CDR1 SQVTM and CDR2 ANQGSEA. This CDR3 has 13 residues. CDR3 bases: TGCAGCGTTGAAGACGAGGGGGGGAATGAGCAGTTCTTC. Residues: CSVEDEGGNEQFF.

V is TRBV29-1 and J is TRBJ1-5; tentatively, D is TRBD1 (5 bases). The CDR3 loop spans 16 amino acids. Germline V gene data show CDR1 as SQVTM and CDR2 as ANQGSEA. Trimming cost V 8 bases and J 1 base, with 21 bases left between them. The CDR3 DNA follows: TGCAGCTTGGACCCTCGGGGGATCGGCAGCAATCAGCCCCAGCATTTT. Translation gives CSLDPRGIGSNQPQHF.

This clonotype has a count of ten or more. The rearrangement joins TRBV5-1 to TRBJ1-1, with 7 bases fitting TRBD1. CDR1 is SGHRS and CDR2 is YFSETQ in the germline V gene. The CDR3 length is 13 residues. J gave up 8 bases and V 7 bases, and 11 bases lay outside the gene matches. The CDR3 sequence is CASDEQGRGEAFF. CDR3 sequence (DNA): TGCGCCAGCGACGAACAGGGGCGGGGGGAAGCTTTCTTT.